A selection of T cell receptor beta chains follows, all from one sample in a study of technical replicates of blood from a handful of donors. Generated by immunoSEQ multiplex PCR, the TCRdb table keeps only in-frame clones and is missing some. This table has tens of thousands of clones, more than 90% appearing once. Sequencing input: T cells isolated from PBMCs. The receptors originated from a human donor in good health. Both conserved end residues are part of each CDR3. Each record gives: J gene, V gene, D gene, clone size, CDR3 protein, CDR3 DNA. D genes are given only for firm matches. Rows give clone size only sometimes, using once, few, many, or a class for an expanded clone.

J gene: TRBJ2-7; V gene: TRBV19; D gene: NA; clone size: NA; CDR3 protein: CASRFRAGQYEQYF; CDR3 DNA: TGTGCCAGTAGGTTCCGTGCAGGGCAATACGAGCAGTACTTC
J gene: TRBJ2-5; V gene: TRBV6-1; D gene: NA; clone size: NA; CDR3 protein: CASSAGTRKETQYF; CDR3 DNA: TGTGCCAGCAGTGCCGGGACACGTAAAGAGACCCAGTACTTC
J gene: TRBJ2-3; V gene: TRBV6-1; D gene: TRBD2; clone size: NA; CDR3 protein: CASRSGGGTDTQYF; CDR3 DNA: TGTGCCAGCAGAAGCGGGGGGGGCACAGATACGCAGTATTTT
J gene: TRBJ1-3; V gene: TRBV6-5; D gene: NA; clone size: NA; CDR3 protein: CASSYDSPSSGNTIYF; CDR3 DNA: TGTGCCAGCAGTTATGACAGCCCGAGCTCTGGAAACACCATATATTTT
J gene: TRBJ2-1; V gene: TRBV12-2; D gene: NA; clone size: NA; CDR3 protein: CASRQSTSVRSYNEQFF; CDR3 DNA: TGTGCAAGTCGCCAGAGTACTAGCGTGCGCTCCTACAATGAGCAGTTCTTC
J gene: TRBJ2-1; V gene: TRBV7-3; D gene: TRBD1; clone size: NA; CDR3 protein: CASSSDRDNEQFF; CDR3 DNA: TGTGCCAGCAGCTCGGACAGGGACAATGAGCAGTTCTTC
J gene: TRBJ1-4; V gene: TRBV28; D gene: NA; clone size: NA; CDR3 protein: CASSTGTREKLFF; CDR3 DNA: TGTGCCAGCAGTACAGGGACGCGTGAAAAACTGTTTTTT
J gene: TRBJ1-1; V gene: TRBV29-1; D gene: NA; clone size: NA; CDR3 protein: CSATGGGTNTEAFF; CDR3 DNA: TGCAGCGCTACCGGGGGGGGGACGAACACTGAAGCTTTCTTT
J gene: TRBJ1-1; V gene: TRBV7-9; D gene: NA; clone size: NA; CDR3 protein: CASSLAFGQNTEAFF; CDR3 DNA: TGTGCCAGCAGCTTGGCTTTCGGACAGAACACTGAAGCTTTCTTT
J gene: TRBJ2-2; V gene: TRBV4-1; D gene: NA; clone size: NA; CDR3 protein: CASSQWADPGELFF; CDR3 DNA: TGCGCCAGCAGCCAATGGGCAGATCCCGGGGAGCTGTTTTTT
J gene: TRBJ1-5; V gene: TRBV4-1; D gene: NA; clone size: NA; CDR3 protein: CASSHQTGRDQPQHF; CDR3 DNA: TGCGCCAGCAGCCATCAAACAGGGAGAGATCAGCCCCAGCATTTT
J gene: TRBJ2-7; V gene: TRBV5-1; D gene: NA; clone size: NA; CDR3 protein: CASSLSGASSYEQYF; CDR3 DNA: TGCGCCAGCAGCTTGAGTGGGGCTAGCTCCTACGAGCAGTACTTC
J gene: TRBJ1-1; V gene: TRBV19; D gene: NA; clone size: NA; CDR3 protein: CASTTNVGGTEAFF; CDR3 DNA: TGTGCCAGTACCACCAACGTGGGGGGGACTGAAGCTTTCTTT
J gene: TRBJ1-1; V gene: TRBV5-1; D gene: NA; clone size: NA; CDR3 protein: CASSPTGNTEAFF; CDR3 DNA: TGCGCCAGCAGCCCCACAGGGAACACTGAAGCTTTCTTT
J gene: TRBJ1-3; V gene: TRBV11-2; D gene: NA; clone size: NA; CDR3 protein: CASSPDFPGNTIYF; CDR3 DNA: TGTGCCAGCAGCCCGGACTTTCCAGGAAACACCATATATTTT
J gene: TRBJ1-1; V gene: TRBV7-9; D gene: TRBD1; clone size: once; CDR3 protein: CASSIQGGTEAFF; CDR3 DNA: TGTGCCAGCAGCATACAGGGGGGCACTGAAGCTTTCTTT
J gene: TRBJ2-7; V gene: TRBV2; D gene: TRBD2; clone size: NA; CDR3 protein: CASTPPGLAGDEQYF; CDR3 DNA: TGTGCCAGCACCCCCCCGGGACTAGCGGGAGACGAGCAGTACTTC
J gene: TRBJ2-5; V gene: TRBV2; D gene: NA; clone size: NA; CDR3 protein: CASSPWTEQETQYF; CDR3 DNA: TGTGCCAGCAGCCCATGGACAGAACAAGAGACCCAGTACTTC
J gene: TRBJ2-1; V gene: TRBV5-4; D gene: NA; clone size: NA; CDR3 protein: CASSPEEGNEQFF; CDR3 DNA: TGTGCCAGCAGCCCTGAGGAGGGGAATGAGCAGTTCTTC
J gene: TRBJ2-7; V gene: TRBV2; D gene: TRBD2; clone size: NA; CDR3 protein: CARLAGFTYEQYF; CDR3 DNA: TGTGCCAGACTAGCGGGTTTTACCTACGAGCAGTACTTC
J gene: TRBJ2-1; V gene: TRBV7-8; D gene: TRBD2; clone size: NA; CDR3 protein: CASSDRTSGKGNYNEQFF; CDR3 DNA: TGTGCCAGCAGCGACAGGACTAGCGGGAAAGGGAACTACAATGAGCAGTTCTTC
J gene: TRBJ2-5; V gene: TRBV28; D gene: NA; clone size: NA; CDR3 protein: CASSLIRVGETQYF; CDR3 DNA: TGTGCCAGCAGTTTAATCAGGGTAGGCGAGACCCAGTACTTC
J gene: TRBJ2-2; V gene: TRBV19; D gene: TRBD1; clone size: NA; CDR3 protein: CASSIWGQGNTGELFF; CDR3 DNA: TGTGCCAGTAGTATCTGGGGACAGGGAAACACCGGGGAGCTGTTTTTT
J gene: TRBJ2-3; V gene: TRBV11-2; D gene: NA; clone size: once; CDR3 protein: CAGRGTSTDTQYF; CDR3 DNA: TGTGCCGGCCGGGGGACTAGCACAGATACGCAGTATTTT
J gene: TRBJ2-7; V gene: TRBV5-1; D gene: NA; clone size: NA; CDR3 protein: CASSLGSQTYEQYF; CDR3 DNA: TGCGCCAGCAGCTTGGGGTCGCAGACCTACGAGCAGTACTTC
J gene: TRBJ2-7; V gene: TRBV19; D gene: NA; clone size: NA; CDR3 protein: CARGQTGSYEQYF; CDR3 DNA: TGTGCCAGGGGCCAGACAGGATCCTACGAGCAGTACTTC
J gene: TRBJ2-1; V gene: TRBV4-1; D gene: TRBD1; clone size: NA; CDR3 protein: CASSQQSGGDRGHEQFF; CDR3 DNA: TGCGCCAGCAGCCAGCAAAGTGGGGGAGACAGGGGTCATGAGCAGTTCTTC
J gene: TRBJ2-1; V gene: TRBV18; D gene: NA; clone size: NA; CDR3 protein: CASSPSQAYNEQFF; CDR3 DNA: TGTGCCAGCTCACCATCCCAAGCTTACAATGAGCAGTTCTTC
J gene: TRBJ2-7; V gene: TRBV27; D gene: TRBD1; clone size: NA; CDR3 protein: CASSLRTGYEQYF; CDR3 DNA: TGTGCCAGCAGTCTGCGGACAGGCTACGAGCAGTACTTC
J gene: TRBJ1-4; V gene: TRBV7-9; D gene: NA; clone size: NA; CDR3 protein: CASSGGGKLFF; CDR3 DNA: TGTGCCAGCTCGGGAGGCGGAAAACTGTTTTTT
J gene: TRBJ1-5; V gene: TRBV4-1; D gene: NA; clone size: NA; CDR3 protein: CASSPGGAGQPQHF; CDR3 DNA: TGCGCCAGCAGCCCCGGGGGGGCGGGTCAGCCCCAGCATTTT
J gene: TRBJ1-1; V gene: TRBV30; D gene: TRBD1; clone size: NA; CDR3 protein: CAWDRGTEAFF; CDR3 DNA: TGTGCCTGGGACAGGGGAACTGAAGCTTTCTTT
J gene: TRBJ2-2; V gene: TRBV5-1; D gene: NA; clone size: once; CDR3 protein: CASSSTANTGELFF; CDR3 DNA: TGCGCCAGCAGCTCGACAGCGAACACCGGGGAGCTGTTTTTT
J gene: TRBJ1-1; V gene: TRBV4-1; D gene: TRBD1; clone size: NA; CDR3 protein: CASSPGQGNTEAFF; CDR3 DNA: TGCGCCAGCAGCCCGGGACAGGGGAACACTGAAGCTTTCTTT
J gene: TRBJ1-1; V gene: TRBV1; D gene: NA; clone size: NA; CDR3 protein: CTSSHQNQGLNTEAFF; CDR3 DNA: TGCACCAGCAGCCACCAGAACCAGGGGTTGAACACTGAAGCTTTCTTT
J gene: TRBJ2-6; V gene: TRBV2; D gene: TRBD2; clone size: NA; CDR3 protein: CASIYYTGTTGANVLTF; CDR3 DNA: TGTGCCAGCATCTACTACACCGGGACTACAGGGGCCAACGTCCTGACTTTC
J gene: TRBJ2-1; V gene: TRBV11-3; D gene: TRBD1; clone size: NA; CDR3 protein: CASSLVYPKDRIDNEQFF; CDR3 DNA: TGTGCCAGCAGCTTAGTATATCCTAAGGACAGGATAGACAATGAGCAGTTCTTC
J gene: TRBJ2-1; V gene: TRBV9; D gene: TRBD2; clone size: NA; CDR3 protein: CASSILLAGVDNEQFF; CDR3 DNA: TGTGCCAGCAGCATCTTACTAGCGGGAGTGGACAATGAGCAGTTCTTC
J gene: TRBJ2-1; V gene: TRBV2; D gene: NA; clone size: NA; CDR3 protein: CASPGNRDATIGSYNEQFF; CDR3 DNA: TGTGCCAGTCCGGGCAACAGGGACGCCACGATCGGCTCCTACAATGAGCAGTTCTTC
J gene: TRBJ2-2; V gene: TRBV6-5; D gene: TRBD1; clone size: NA; CDR3 protein: CASGNRGTGELFF; CDR3 DNA: TGTGCCAGCGGTAACAGGGGAACCGGGGAGCTGTTTTTT
J gene: TRBJ1-1; V gene: TRBV19; D gene: TRBD1; clone size: few; CDR3 protein: CASSERQGNTEAFF; CDR3 DNA: TGTGCCAGTAGTGAGCGACAGGGGAACACTGAAGCTTTCTTT
J gene: TRBJ2-7; V gene: TRBV7-6; D gene: TRBD1; clone size: NA; CDR3 protein: CASSLAPLGQGKYEQYF; CDR3 DNA: TGTGCCAGCAGCTTAGCTCCCCTCGGACAGGGAAAATACGAGCAGTACTTC
J gene: TRBJ2-7; V gene: TRBV7-2; D gene: NA; clone size: NA; CDR3 protein: CASSLSGPGYEQYF; CDR3 DNA: TGTGCCAGCAGCTTAAGCGGTCCGGGGTACGAGCAGTACTTC
J gene: TRBJ2-4; V gene: TRBV28; D gene: TRBD2; clone size: NA; CDR3 protein: CASTQRGGLAKNIQYF; CDR3 DNA: TGTGCCAGTACTCAAAGGGGAGGGCTAGCCAAAAACATTCAGTACTTC
J gene: TRBJ2-5; V gene: TRBV27; D gene: NA; clone size: NA; CDR3 protein: CASSLKAWIAKYQETQYF; CDR3 DNA: TGTGCCAGCAGTTTAAAAGCTTGGATAGCGAAGTACCAAGAGACCCAGTACTTC
J gene: TRBJ2-2; V gene: TRBV19; D gene: NA; clone size: NA; CDR3 protein: CASSIAGILNTGELFF; CDR3 DNA: TGTGCCAGTAGTATAGCCGGGATACTTAACACCGGGGAGCTGTTTTTT
J gene: TRBJ2-1; V gene: TRBV7-9; D gene: NA; clone size: NA; CDR3 protein: CASSSFSSSYNEQFF; CDR3 DNA: TGTGCCAGCAGTTCATTCTCGAGCTCCTACAATGAGCAGTTCTTC
J gene: TRBJ1-4; V gene: TRBV11-2; D gene: NA; clone size: NA; CDR3 protein: CASSPPPHRGEKLFF; CDR3 DNA: TGTGCCAGCAGCCCGCCCCCACATCGGGGAGAAAAACTGTTTTTT
J gene: TRBJ2-7; V gene: TRBV6-5; D gene: TRBD1; clone size: NA; CDR3 protein: CASSPGTAYEQYF; CDR3 DNA: TGTGCCAGCAGCCCGGGGACAGCCTACGAGCAGTACTTC
J gene: TRBJ2-5; V gene: TRBV5-4; D gene: TRBD1; clone size: NA; CDR3 protein: CASSLPTGGGRETQYF; CDR3 DNA: TGTGCCAGCAGCTTACCTACAGGGGGCGGAAGGGAGACCCAGTACTTC
J gene: TRBJ2-1; V gene: TRBV7-8; D gene: NA; clone size: NA; CDR3 protein: CASRPTRKDNEQFF; CDR3 DNA: TGTGCCAGCAGGCCCACTAGGAAAGACAATGAGCAGTTCTTC
J gene: TRBJ2-7; V gene: TRBV7-2; D gene: TRBD2; clone size: NA; CDR3 protein: CASSQGTSGNYEQYF; CDR3 DNA: TGTGCCAGCAGCCAAGGGACTAGCGGTAACTACGAGCAGTACTTC